A selection of T cell receptor beta chains follows, all from one sample in a study of blood T cells in healthy people across ages. A single record per CDR3 protein comes from TCRdb applying MiXCR to the 5' RACE reads. The sample includes some 1.7 million distinct CDR3 sequences, approximately 28% seen only once; the top ten take roughly 8%. Sequencing was done on a sample of blood. The receptors originated from a woman younger than 45 in good health. Each CDR3 is given with its conserved first and last residue. D genes are given only for firm matches. Size is stated for part of the rows, as once, few or many counts, or as a class when the clone is expanded.

>-|-|TRBV7-2|TRBJ2-3|15
CASSPGAASTDTQYF
TGTGCCAGCAGCCCCGGAGCGGCGTCCACAGATACGCAGTATTTT
>TRBD2|few|TRBV20-1|TRBJ2-5|15
CSARNGGRAGETQYF
TGCAGTGCTAGAAATGGCGGGAGGGCGGGGGAGACCCAGTACTTC
>-|many|TRBV4-1|TRBJ2-1|17
CASSQGSRRASYNEQFF
TGCGCCAGCAGCCAAGGTAGTAGGCGAGCCTCCTACAATGAGCAGTTCTTC
>-|-|TRBV24-1|TRBJ2-1|16
CATSDRPGEGVNEQFF
TGTGCCACCAGTGATCGACCGGGAGAGGGGGTTAATGAGCAGTTCTTC
>TRBD1|few|TRBV7-2|TRBJ2-2|16
CASSLLGTGFVGELFF
TGTGCCAGCAGCTTACTGGGGACAGGCTTTGTTGGGGAGCTGTTTTTT
>TRBD2|once|TRBV5-5|TRBJ2-7|15
CASSHLDSGAYEQYF
TGTGCCAGCAGCCATCTGGATAGCGGGGCCTACGAGCAGTACTTC
>TRBD2|once|TRBV12-3/TRBV12-4|TRBJ2-3|15
CASSLRGLAADTQYF
TGTGCCAGCAGTTTACGGGGACTAGCAGCAGATACGCAGTATTTT
>TRBD2|many|TRBV10-3|TRBJ2-3|13
CATEAGETDTQYF
TGTGCCACCGAAGCGGGAGAGACAGATACGCAGTATTTT
>-|-|TRBV10-3|TRBJ2-1|13
CATSGGYSNEQFF
TGCGCAACCTCCGGGGGTTATTCGAATGAGCAGTTCTTC
>TRBD1|-|TRBV4-1|TRBJ2-3|18
CASSQGGQGNLKGDTQYF
TGCGCCAGCAGCCAAGGGGGACAGGGGAACTTAAAGGGAGATACGCAGTATTTT
>TRBD2|-|TRBV6-5|TRBJ2-3|18
CASSSHLSSGSWSDTQYF
TGTGCCAGCAGTTCCCACCTCTCTAGCGGGAGTTGGTCAGATACGCAGTATTTT
>TRBD2|few|TRBV12-3/TRBV12-4|TRBJ2-1|15
CASSNGTSGRFEQFF
TGTGCCAGCAGCAACGGGACTAGCGGGAGATTTGAGCAGTTCTTC
>-|-|TRBV29-1|TRBJ2-7|11
CSVAQVHEQYF
TGCAGCGTTGCCCAGGTCCACGAGCAGTACTTC
>-|-|TRBV14|TRBJ1-3|14
CASSPGSPWNTIYF
TGTGCCAGCAGCCCTGGTTCCCCGTGGAACACCATATATTTT
>TRBD1|-|TRBV12-3/TRBV12-4|TRBJ1-4|15
CASSLARGGLEKLFF
TGTGCCAGCAGTTTGGCCAGGGGGGGACTAGAAAAACTGTTTTTT
>-|-|TRBV20-1|TRBJ2-7|12
CSASRGLDEQYF
TGCAGTGCTAGCAGGGGTTTGGACGAGCAGTACTTC